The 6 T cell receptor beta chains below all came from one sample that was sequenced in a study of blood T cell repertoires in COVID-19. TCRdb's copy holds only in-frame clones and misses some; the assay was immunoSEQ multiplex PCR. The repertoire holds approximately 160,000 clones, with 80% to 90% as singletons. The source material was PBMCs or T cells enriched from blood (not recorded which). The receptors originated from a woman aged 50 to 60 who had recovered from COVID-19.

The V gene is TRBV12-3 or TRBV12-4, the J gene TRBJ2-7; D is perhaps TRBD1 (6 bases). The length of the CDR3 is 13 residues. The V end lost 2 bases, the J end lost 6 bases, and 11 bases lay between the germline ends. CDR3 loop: CASSLRGKSEQYF. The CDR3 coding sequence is TGTGCCAGCAGTTTAAGGGGGAAGTCCGAGCAGTACTTC.

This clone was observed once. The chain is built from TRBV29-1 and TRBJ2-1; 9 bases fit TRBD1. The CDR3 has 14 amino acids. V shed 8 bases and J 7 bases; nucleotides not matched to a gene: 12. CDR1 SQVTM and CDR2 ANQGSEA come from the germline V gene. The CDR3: CSTSGQGGPNEQFF. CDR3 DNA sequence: TGCAGCACGTCGGGACAGGGAGGACCGAATGAGCAGTTCTTC.

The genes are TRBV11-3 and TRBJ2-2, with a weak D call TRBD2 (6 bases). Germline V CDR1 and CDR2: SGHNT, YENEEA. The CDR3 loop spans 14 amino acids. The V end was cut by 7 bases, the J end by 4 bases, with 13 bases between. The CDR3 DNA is TGTGCCAGCACCCTCCGGGGGAGCACCGGGGAGCTGTTTTTT. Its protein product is CASTLRGSTGELFF.

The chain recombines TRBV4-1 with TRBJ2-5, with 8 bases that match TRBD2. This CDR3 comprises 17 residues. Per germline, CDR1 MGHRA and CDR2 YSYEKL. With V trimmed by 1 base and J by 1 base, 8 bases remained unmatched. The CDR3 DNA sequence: TGCGCCAGCAGCCAAGCCCTGACTAGCGTTGGCCAAGAGACCCAGTACTTC. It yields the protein CASSQALTSVGQETQYF.

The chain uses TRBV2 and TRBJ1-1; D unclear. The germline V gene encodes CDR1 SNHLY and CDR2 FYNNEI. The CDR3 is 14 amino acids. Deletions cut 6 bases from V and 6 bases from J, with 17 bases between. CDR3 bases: TGTGCCAGCAGGCAAGGATGGACTTACTCTGAAGCTTTCTTT. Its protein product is CASRQGWTYSEAFF.

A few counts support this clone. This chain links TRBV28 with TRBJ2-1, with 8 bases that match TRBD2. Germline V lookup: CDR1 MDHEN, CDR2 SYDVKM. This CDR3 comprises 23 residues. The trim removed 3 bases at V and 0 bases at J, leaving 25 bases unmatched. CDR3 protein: CASSFRGLVSSFDHLSSYNEQFF. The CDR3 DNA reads TGTGCCAGCAGTTTCCGGGGACTAGTGTCGAGCTTCGACCACCTTAGCTCCTACAATGAGCAGTTCTTC.